One and the same sample provided the 32 T cell receptor beta chains below, sequenced in a study of cytomegalovirus exposure and HLA in healthy donors. PCR involved 60 Vbeta and 13 Jbeta primers. The table came from immunoSEQ multiplex PCR; TCRdb's copy has only in-frame clones and leaves some out. The sample lists about 110,000 clones, around 81% occurring once. Sequencing used PBMCs. All receptors come from a woman in her twenties or thirties in good health and CMV-seronegative.

This sequence joins TRBV5-1 and TRBJ2-1; TRBD2 matches 9 bases. Germline V CDR1 and CDR2: SGHRS, YFSETQ. V was pared by 0 bases and J by 3 bases, with 4 bases of the junction left unmatched. The CDR3 extends over 16 amino acids. CDR3 sequence: CASSLDASGNYNEQFF. As DNA, the CDR3 is TGCGCCAGCAGCTTGGACGCTAGCGGGAACTACAATGAGCAGTTCTTC.

This clone was seen only a few times. This sequence joins TRBV27 and TRBJ1-5; 7 bases are a match to TRBD1. The CDR3 has 14 amino acids. The V and J ends lost 3 bases and 4 bases, in that order; junction bases with no gene match: 3. From germline, CDR1 is MNHEY and CDR2 SMNVEV (reference sequence). CDR3 in DNA: TGTGCCAGCAGTTTCGGACAGGCAAATCAGCCCCAGCATTTT. It encodes CASSFGQANQPQHF.

V gene TRBV19 combines with J gene TRBJ2-3; D ambiguous. Germline V gives CDR1 LNHDA, CDR2 SQIVND (reference sequence). V was cut by 5 bases and J by 6 bases, with 15 bases left in between. The CDR3 runs to 14 residues. The CDR3 here is CASSAHVQADTQYF. The CDR3 nucleotides are TGTGCCAGTAGTGCACACGTTCAGGCGGATACGCAGTATTTT.

This clone was counted once. The rearrangement links TRBV7-9 to TRBJ2-1; 10 nucleotides line up with TRBD2. Germline assignment: CDR1 SEHNR and CDR2 FQNEAQ (reference sequence). This CDR3 spans 16 amino acids. V dropped 6 bases and J dropped 4; count of bases not matched to a gene: 9. CDR3 region: CASRFGLAGEYNEQFF. The CDR3 nucleotides are TGTGCCAGCAGATTTGGTCTAGCGGGAGAGTACAATGAGCAGTTCTTC.

This clone has only one observation. The J gene is TRBJ1-1, the V gene TRBV5-4, with D perhaps matching TRBD1 (6 bases). Germline CDR1 and CDR2: SGHNT and YYREEE (reference sequence). The CDR3 covers 16 residues. Trimming stripped 3 bases from V and 4 bases from J, with 19 bases between. The CDR3, as DNA: TGTGCCAGCAGCTCCCGCTGGATCACAGGGAGCACTGAAGCTTTCTTT. Its protein product is CASSSRWITGSTEAFF.

V and J are TRBV7-2 and TRBJ2-7; the match to TRBD1 covers 10 bases. The CDR3 sequence is 13 residues long. V trimming: 5 bases; J trimming: 12 bases; junction bases outside the gene matches: 10. CDR1 is SGHTA and CDR2 is FQGNSA in the germline V gene. The DNA of the CDR3 is TGTGCCAGCAGCGCGGGACAGGGGACGATATGGTACTTC. Encoded protein: CASSAGQGTIWYF.

This chain connects TRBV27 to TRBJ1-2; TRBD1 aligns across 7 bases. Germline values: CDR1 MNHEY, CDR2 SMNVEV (reference sequence). CDR3 length: 17 amino acids. J gave up 0 bases and V 0 bases, and 7 bases lay outside the gene matches. In nucleotides, the CDR3 is TGTGCCAGCAGTTTATCGGGGCGGGACAGAGCTAACTATGGCTACACCTTC. It encodes CASSLSGRDRANYGYTF.

The chain has TRBV6-5 and TRBJ2-4; possible D gene TRBD2, 5 bases. The V gene's germline CDR1 is MNHEY and CDR2 SVGAGI. The CDR3 extends over 16 amino acids. Trimming took off 0 bases at V and 8 bases at J, with 17 bases between the two ends. The CDR3 bases are TGTGCCAGCAGTTACTCGATCAGAGGCGCGCGGGACATTCAGTACTTC. Amino acids: CASSYSIRGARDIQYF.

The chain is built from TRBV13 and TRBJ1-2; D might be TRBD1 (5 bases). Germline lookup yields CDR1 PRHDT and CDR2 FYEKMQ (reference sequence). V was pared by 1 base and J by 6 bases, with 6 bases between. The CDR3 loop spans 12 amino acids. As DNA, the CDR3 is TGTGCCAGCAGCTTAGACAGGAATGGCTACACCTTC. Residues: CASSLDRNGYTF.

V usage is TRBV30 and J usage is TRBJ2-1; D is undetermined. Germline assignment: CDR1 GTSNPN and CDR2 SVGIG (reference sequence). This CDR3 region has 11 residues. V lost 7 bases to trimming and J lost 7 bases, with 11 bases between them. The CDR3 spells CALGSPNEQFF. The CDR3 bases are TGTGCCTTGGGCTCCCCAAATGAGCAGTTCTTC.

V and J are TRBV7-2 and TRBJ2-7, with D maybe TRBD2 (6 bases). Germline V gene sequence: CDR1 SGHTA, CDR2 FQGNSA. V lost 6 bases and J lost 2, with 14 bases in between. CDR3 length: 14 residues. CDR3 DNA: TGTGCCAGCAGTTATCTAGCGCTAACCTACGAGCAGTACTTC. Its protein is CASSYLALTYEQYF.

The chain employs TRBV11-2 and TRBJ2-4, with D possibly TRBD2 on 6 matching bases. Deletions cut 1 base from V and 8 bases from J, with 18 bases between. The CDR3 has 16 residues. Germline values: CDR1 SGHAT, CDR2 FQNNGV. The DNA for the CDR3 is TGTGCCAGCAGCTTAGCCGGTCGGGGGTCGGGTGACATTCAGTACTTC. This gives the protein CASSLAGRGSGDIQYF.

The chain joins TRBV13 to TRBJ2-3, with TRBD2 matching 8 bases. Germline lookup yields CDR1 PRHDT and CDR2 FYEKMQ (reference sequence). This CDR3 comprises 19 residues. The V gene end was trimmed by 3 bases and the J gene end by 2 bases; junction bases not matched to a gene: 16. CDR3 sequence (DNA): TGTGCCAGCAGCTTCGGGTGGGTAGCGGGAAATGGAAACACAGATACGCAGTATTTT. This gives the protein CASSFGWVAGNGNTDTQYF.

The rearrangement joins TRBV7-9 to TRBJ1-6; TRBD1 might be the D (6 bases). Germline CDR1 reads SEHNR; CDR2 reads FQNEAQ (reference sequence). The CDR3 loop spans 15 amino acids. The V end was cut by 2 bases, the J end by 10 bases, with 15 bases between. The DNA for the CDR3 is TGTGCCAGCAGCTTAATACAGGGAGAAGGATCACCCCTCCACTTT. It is translated as CASSLIQGEGSPLHF.

The chain couples TRBV7-2 to TRBJ2-6; D is perhaps TRBD1 (6 bases). This CDR3 has 14 residues. V lost 7 bases and J lost 4, with 11 bases in between. Germline V gene sequence: CDR1 SGHTA, CDR2 FQGNSA. The CDR3 nucleotides are TGTGCCAGCACCGGGACAATCGGGGCCAACGTCCTGACTTTC. This translates into CASTGTIGANVLTF. The whole variable domain, filled in from reference TRBV7-2 and TRBJ2-6, reads GAGVSQSPSNKVTEKGKDVELRCDPISGHTALYWYRQSLGQGLEFLIYFQGNSAPDKSGLPSDRFSAERTGGSVSTLTIQRTQQEDSAVYLCASTGTIGANVLTFGAGSRLTVL.

The table lists this clone with a few counts. Distinct nucleotide sequences in the sample also encode this CDR3. This chain links TRBV6-1 with TRBJ2-6; D is undetermined. V was clipped by 1 base and J by 2 bases, with 6 bases between them. This CDR3 has 15 amino acids. CDR1 MNHNS and CDR2 SASEGT come from the germline V gene. The CDR3 reads CASSEGLAGANVLTF. CDR3 bases: TGTGCCAGCAGTGAAGGACTGGCTGGGGCCAACGTCCTGACTTTC.

The J gene is TRBJ2-7, the V gene TRBV18, with D unresolved. The V gene's germline CDR1 is KGHSH and CDR2 LQKENI. Deletions cut 0 bases from V and 1 base from J, with 4 bases between. The CDR3 is 13 residues long. CDR3 sequence (DNA): TGTGCCAGCTCACCACCCAGTTCCTACGAGCAGTACTTC. It specifies CASSPPSSYEQYF.

This clone was counted only a few times. V usage is TRBV18 and J usage is TRBJ2-4; a weak D match, TRBD1 (5 bases). V gave up 4 bases and J gave up 5 bases, with 9 bases separating them. Per germline, CDR1 KGHSH and CDR2 LQKENI. This CDR3 region has 13 residues. As DNA, the CDR3 is TGTGCCAGCTCACAATCAGGGCAAAACATTCAGTACTTC. Encoded protein: CASSQSGQNIQYF.

This clone came up a few times. This rearrangement joins TRBV5-6 to TRBJ1-3; a possible D gene is TRBD1 (5 bases). Trimming took 0 bases from V and 0 from J, leaving 19 bases between them. CDR3 size: 19 residues. Germline lookup yields CDR1 SGHDT and CDR2 YYEEEE. The CDR3 DNA sequence: TGTGCCAGCAGCTTGGCGGCCCCAGGGTGGACCCTCTCTGGAAACACCATATATTTT. This encodes CASSLAAPGWTLSGNTIYF. Full variable domain (missing parts from reference TRBV5-6 and TRBJ1-3): DAGVTQSPTHLIKTRGQQVTLRCSPKSGHDTVSWYQQALGQGPQFIFQYYEEEERQRGNFPDRFSGHQFPNYSSELNVNALLLGDSALYLCASSLAAPGWTLSGNTIYFGEGSWLTVV.

This clone was seen only once. The chain recombines TRBV7-2 with TRBJ2-7, with 7 bases matching TRBD1. The CDR3 runs 15 residues. Losses at the gene ends were 4 bases for V and 0 bases for J; bases not matched to a gene: 6. CDR1 and CDR2 from the germline V gene are SGHTA and FQGNSA. The CDR3 region has the DNA TGTGCCAGCAGCTACGCCGGGACAGCCTCCTACGAGCAGTACTTC. Translating gives CASSYAGTASYEQYF.

This clone occurred a few times. The rearrangement links TRBV7-9 to TRBJ1-1; D is ambiguous. The V gene's germline CDR1 is SEHNR and CDR2 FQNEAQ (reference sequence). The V and J ends lost 3 bases and 5 bases respectively, with 7 bases between them. The CDR3 has 12 amino acids. The CDR3 coding sequence is TGTGCCAGCAGCTTTCAGGTGACTGAAGCTTTCTTT. Protein product: CASSFQVTEAFF.

On this clone itself: At the DNA level, this CDR3 is encoded by other sequences in the same sample as well. The genes are TRBV9 and TRBJ1-4; TRBD1 is a possible D gene (5 bases). The CDR3 totals 15 residues. From germline, CDR1 is SGDLS and CDR2 YYNGEE. The ends were cut back, 4 bases at V and 4 bases at J, with 14 bases in the middle. The CDR3 nucleotides read TGTGCCAGCAGCCCCCGCCAGGGTGGTAATGAAAAACTGTTTTTT. Its protein is CASSPRQGGNEKLFF.

The chain combines TRBV2 with TRBJ2-3, with 8 bases fitting TRBD2. The trim removed 6 bases at V and 3 bases at J, leaving 8 bases unmatched. The CDR3 sequence is 15 residues long. The germline CDR1 and CDR2 sequences are SNHLY and FYNNEI. This CDR3 is CASRAPGLETDTQYF. The CDR3 nucleotides read TGTGCCAGCAGAGCACCGGGACTAGAGACAGATACGCAGTATTTT.

V is TRBV6-6 and J is TRBJ1-6, with a weak D call TRBD1 (6 bases). The CDR3 covers 16 residues. Germline V gene lookup returns CDR1 MNHNY and CDR2 SVGAGI (reference sequence). Between the trimmed V and J ends, which lost 10 bases and 0 bases, there was a span of 16 bases. The CDR3 sequence: CATNTDSSSYNSPLHF. The CDR3 DNA reads as TGTGCCACTAATACGGACAGTAGCTCCTATAATTCACCCCTCCACTTT.

This clone was found a few times. The rearrangement joins TRBV7-2 to TRBJ2-3; 8 bases are a match to TRBD2. This CDR3 is 19 amino acids long. The V segment lost 6 bases and the J segment 2 bases; nucleotides outside the gene matches: 19. CDR1 is SGHTA and CDR2 is FQGNSA in the germline V gene. The CDR3 region is CASSPRRGVLAGHTDTQYF. CDR3 sequence (DNA): TGTGCCAGCAGTCCCCGGCGGGGGGTCTTGGCGGGACACACAGATACGCAGTATTTT.

This clone was recorded a few times. V gene TRBV27 combines with J gene TRBJ1-1; D gene unclear. Germline loops: CDR1 MNHEY, CDR2 SMNVEV (reference sequence). V lost 1 base to trimming and J lost 3 bases, with 9 bases between them. The CDR3 has 14 residues. DNA for the CDR3: TGTGCCAGCAGTTTATTACAGACGGACACTGAAGCTTTCTTT. It yields the protein CASSLLQTDTEAFF.

This clone was detected a few times. This chain links TRBV11-1 with TRBJ1-1, with D possibly matching TRBD1 (6 bases). This CDR3 has 17 residues. With 5 bases removed from V and 4 bases from J, the gap between germline ends came to 23 bases. Germline V gene lookup returns CDR1 SGHAT and CDR2 FQDESV (reference sequence). CDR3 in DNA: TGTGCCAGCAGCAAAGGCAACCCGACAGGTTTTGGCACTGAAGCTTTCTTT. This translates into CASSKGNPTGFGTEAFF.

The V and J genes are TRBV6-5 and TRBJ2-1; 8 bases line up with TRBD2. J was trimmed by 0 bases and V by 4 bases; bases with no gene match: 2. The CDR3 loop spans 15 amino acids. Per germline, CDR1 MNHEY and CDR2 SVGAGI. The CDR3 DNA is TGTGCCAGCAGTTCCGGGACTAGCTCCTACAATGAGCAGTTCTTC. This codes for CASSSGTSSYNEQFF.

The chain recombines TRBV11-1 with TRBJ2-1; the D gene is possibly TRBD1 (6 bases). CDR3 length equals 15 residues. The V and J ends lost 5 bases and 3 bases respectively, with 14 bases between them. CDR1 and CDR2 from the germline V gene are SGHAT and FQDESV (reference sequence). The CDR3 loop reads CASSEKRGGYNEQFF. The CDR3 nucleotides read TGTGCCAGCAGCGAAAAACGAGGGGGCTACAATGAGCAGTTCTTC. The full variable domain, its missing parts supplied by reference TRBV11-1 and TRBJ2-1, is EAEVAQSPRYKITEKSQAVAFWCDPISGHATLYWYRQILGQGPELLVQFQDESVVDDSQLPKDRFSAERLKGVDSTLKIQPAELGDSAMYLCASSEKRGGYNEQFFGPGTRLTVL.

The chain has TRBV10-2 and TRBJ2-3, with TRBD2 matching 8 bases. The CDR3 contains 15 residues. Germline V gene lookup returns CDR1 WSHSY and CDR2 SAAADI. V shed 7 bases and J 5 bases; nucleotides not matched to a gene: 11. CDR3 nucleotide sequence: TGCGCCAGCAAAGTCCGGCGGGGGGTAGGAGATACGCAGTATTTT. Residues: CASKVRRGVGDTQYF.

As concerns this clone: At the DNA level, this CDR3 is encoded by other sequences in the same sample as well. The chain recombines TRBV4-1 with TRBJ2-7; the match to TRBD2 covers 12 bases. Germline V gene sequence: CDR1 MGHRA, CDR2 YSYEKL. This CDR3 spans 16 amino acids. The J segment lost 3 bases and the V segment lost 1 base, leaving 4 bases of the junction unmatched. This chain's CDR3 is CASSQGLAGVSYEQYF. CDR3 nucleotides: TGCGCCAGCAGCCAAGGACTAGCGGGAGTGAGCTACGAGCAGTACTTC.

This chain joins TRBV6-6 and TRBJ2-5; maybe TRBD2 (5 bases). The closer fit of TRBJ2-7 to the DNA end suggests the J call may be wrong. Germline V gene data show CDR1 as MNHNY and CDR2 as SVGAGI (reference sequence). This CDR3 region has 13 residues. The CDR3 coding sequence is TGTGCCAGCAGTTGGGCGGGTTCCTACGAGCAGTACTTC. Translated, it gives CASSWAGSYEQYF.